Presented here are 31 T cell receptor beta chains from one specimen sequenced in a study of tumor-infiltrating lymphocytes in oesophageal squamous cell carcinoma. TCRdb reanalysed the PCR reads using MiXCR and keeps one entry per CDR3 protein. The sample lists about 18,000 distinct CDR3 sequences; around 41% were seen once. The source material was esophageal tumor tissue. Source of these receptors: a male donor with esophageal squamous cell carcinoma.

This chain connects TRBV7-2 to TRBJ2-5, with TRBD1 identical over 9 bases. The germline V gene has CDR1 SGHTA and CDR2 FQGNSA. The CDR3 is made up of 15 amino acids. Losses at the gene ends were 5 bases for V and 11 bases for J; bases not matched to a gene: 15. CDR3 residues: CASSRDRVSYNEQYF. The CDR3 DNA is TGTGCCAGCAGCCGGGACAGGGTCTCCTACAATGAGCAGTACTTC.

This clonotype has ten or more counts. The CDR3 DNA is TGTGCCAGCAGCCCGGGAACTAGCGGGAGTAGTGAGCAGTTCTTC. It codes for CASSPGTSGSSEQFF. V gene TRBV5-6 combines with J gene TRBJ2-1, with 11 bases identical to TRBD2. The CDR3 loop spans 15 amino acids. Trimming cost V 4 bases and J 9 bases; bases outside gene matches: 9. Germline V lookup: CDR1 SGHDT, CDR2 YYEEEE. The whole variable domain, remainder taken from reference TRBV5-6 and TRBJ2-1, is DAGVTQSPTHLIKTRGQQVTLRCSPKSGHDTVSWYQQALGQGPQFIFQYYEEEERQRGNFPDRFSGHQFPNYSSELNVNALLLGDSALYLCASSPGTSGSSEQFFGPGTRLTVL.

Within the sample, this clonotype is medium-sized (0.01 to 0.1%). The junction does not match germline at one end; this may be a read error. The CDR3 protein is CASSLAPAGGQETQYF. CDR3 in DNA: TGTGCTAGCAGCTTAGCGCCAGCGGGGGGGCAAGAGACCCAGTACTTC. The rearrangement joins TRBV7-7 to TRBJ2-5; TRBD2 matches at 10 bases. The CDR3 is made up of 16 amino acids. Germline lookup yields CDR1 SSHAT and CDR2 FNYEAQ (reference sequence).

Details on this clonotype: The final CDR3 position lacks the conserved phenylalanine or tryptophan, pointing to a likely read error. The DNA is omitted, as the CDR3 cannot be located on it reliably, and the CDR3 follows TCRdb's listing. The J gene is TRBJ2-7, the V gene TRBV6-8; TRBD1, as called in the table, went unchecked against the DNA. The germline CDR1 and CDR2 sequences are MNHGY and SAAAGT. A total of 17 residues make up the CDR3, ends included. Here the CDR3 reads CASSRVLQGNYGYTFGS.

This clonotype was found many times. The chain combines TRBV2 with TRBJ2-1; 8 bases match TRBD2. In germline, CDR1 is SNHLY, CDR2 FYNNEI. The V gene end was trimmed by 6 bases and the J gene end by 8 bases; junction bases not matched to a gene: 3. CDR3 length: 12 residues. Here the CDR3 reads CASSGLADEQFF. CDR3 bases: TGTGCCAGCAGCGGACTAGCTGATGAGCAGTTCTTC. Based on the CDR3 plus reference TRBV2 and TRBJ2-1, the full variable domain is EPEVTQTPSHQVTQMGQEVILRCVPISNHLYFYWYRQILGQKVEFLVSFYNNEISEKSEIFDDQFSVERPDGSNFTLKIRSTKLEDSAMYFCASSGLADEQFFGPGTRLTVL.

Ten or more counts support this clonotype. The chain has TRBV9 and TRBJ2-3; 8 bases are shared with TRBD2. Trimming cost V 3 bases and J 1 base; bases outside gene matches: 7. The CDR3 is 16 residues long. CDR1 is SGDLS and CDR2 is YYNGEE in the germline V gene. CDR3 region: CASSGEETSGTDTQYF. In nucleotides, the CDR3 is TGTGCCAGCAGCGGGGAGGAGACTAGCGGCACAGATACGCAGTATTTT.

A few counts support this clonotype. A much larger clone differs by one base, so this may be a read error. The J gene is TRBJ2-1, the V gene TRBV5-6; D is uncertain. CDR1 SGHDT and CDR2 YYEEEE come from the germline V gene. CDR3 length: 11 residues. V was cut by 4 bases and J by 10 bases, with 9 bases left in between. The CDR3 nucleotides are TGTGCCAGCAGCATGGAATCCGAGCAGTTCTTC. It specifies CASSMESEQFF.

The chain carries TRBV12-3 or TRBV12-4 and TRBJ2-4; D is uncertain. The DNA end lines up better with TRBJ2-1; the J call may be wrong. The CDR3 spans 13 residues. CDR3: CASSLVRYNEQFF. The CDR3 coding sequence is TGTGCCAGCAGTTTGGTCCGCTACAATGAGCAGTTCTTC.

There are many counts of this clonotype. The chain carries TRBV5-6 and TRBJ1-4; D possibly corresponds to TRBD1 (5 bases). CDR3 size: 15 residues. Trimming pared 3 bases from V and 4 bases from J, leaving 13 bases between. Germline V gene sequence: CDR1 SGHDT, CDR2 YYEEEE. The CDR3 reads CASSSIRGFNEKLFF. In DNA form, the CDR3 reads TGTGCCAGCAGCTCTATCCGGGGGTTTAATGAAAAACTGTTTTTT.

The chain combines TRBV7-2 with TRBJ2-3, with a possible D match to TRBD1 (6 bases). Germline V gene sequence: CDR1 SGHTA, CDR2 FQGNSA. The CDR3 has 13 residues. V was shortened by 2 bases and J by 10 bases, with 13 bases between the two germline ends. CDR3 DNA: TGTGCCAGCAGCTTATCCCCAGGGGATCCGCAGTATTTT. It specifies CASSLSPGDPQYF.

The J gene is TRBJ2-1, the V gene TRBV29-1; TRBD1 matches 9 bases. The closer fit of TRBJ2-7 to the DNA end suggests the J call may be wrong. The CDR3 extends over 13 amino acids. CDR1 is SQVTM and CDR2 is ANQGSEA in the germline V gene. The CDR3 spells CSVPGQGLEEQYF. The CDR3 coding sequence is TGCAGCGTCCCGGGACAGGGTCTAGAAGAGCAGTACTTC.

The V call is TRBV28, the J call TRBJ2-4; possibly TRBD1 for D (7 bases). The J call may be wrong; the DNA end is better matched by TRBJ2-5. The CDR3 runs to 15 residues. In germline, CDR1 is MDHEN, CDR2 SYDVKM. The CDR3 nucleotides are TGTGCCAGCAGTCAAGGACAGGTGGGGAGGGAGACCCAGTACTTC. Its protein is CASSQGQVGRETQYF.

There are many counts of this clonotype. The chain carries TRBV15 and TRBJ2-5; D may be TRBD1 (6 bases). The CDR3 has 15 residues. The V end was cut by 5 bases, the J end by 5 bases, with 18 bases between. Germline CDR1 LNHNV, CDR2 YYDKDF (reference sequence). CDR3 DNA sequence: TGTGCCACCAGCTCAAGAGGGGCAGGGGACGAGACCCAGTACTTC. This gives the protein CATSSRGAGDETQYF.

The gene calls are TRBV14 and TRBJ2-1; D unclear. V lost 1 base and J lost 10, with 11 bases in between. Germline V gives CDR1 SGHDN, CDR2 FVKESK. The length of the CDR3 is 13 residues. CDR3 amino acids: CASSQGGGPEQFF. The DNA of the CDR3 is TGTGCCAGCAGCCAAGGTGGTGGGCCGGAGCAGTTCTTC.

V usage is TRBV12-3 or TRBV12-4 and J usage is TRBJ2-2; D unclear. Trimming took 3 bases from V and 7 from J, leaving 12 bases between them. The CDR3 totals 14 residues. The CDR3 DNA sequence: TGTGCCAGCAGTTTTTCGGGCTCGGGCGGGGAGCTGTTTTTT. It is translated as CASSFSGSGGELFF.

Notes on this clonotype: It is likely a read error, because the conserved phenylalanine at the end of the CDR3 is missing. Because the CDR3's place on the DNA is in doubt, the DNA is left out and the CDR3 is given as listed by TCRdb. This chain joins TRBV28 and TRBJ2-1; the D call of TRBD2 is as the table states it, not checked on the DNA. Termini included, the CDR3 measures 16 amino acids. Per the germline V gene, CDR1 is MDHEN and CDR2 is SYDVKM. The CDR3 here is CASSFQGTNYGYTFGS.

This clonotype was seen a handful of times. The chain recombines TRBV7-3 with TRBJ2-3; no firm D call. The CDR3 spans 12 residues. With 3 bases removed from V and 4 bases from J, the gap between germline ends came to 5 bases. The germline V gene has CDR1 SGHTA and CDR2 FQGTGA. The CDR3 loop reads CASSFYADTQYF. Here the CDR3 DNA reads TGTGCCAGCAGCTTCTACGCAGATACGCAGTATTTT.

The sample holds many counts of this clonotype. The genes are TRBV6-1 and TRBJ2-3; TRBD2 aligns across 13 bases. The germline V gene encodes CDR1 MNHNS and CDR2 SASEGT. Unmatched junction bases numbered 9, after V lost 2 bases and J lost 7 bases. This CDR3 is 17 amino acids long. The CDR3 region has the DNA TGTGCCAGCAGTGAAAACTGGACTAGCGGGAGAAGTAATACGCAGTATTTT. Residues: CASSENWTSGRSNTQYF.

In its sample, this clonotype is medium-sized. The V call is TRBV7-2, the J call TRBJ2-5, with D perhaps TRBD2 (6 bases). V was trimmed by 7 bases and J by 5 bases, leaving 17 bases between them. The CDR3 is 14 amino acids. Germline assignment: CDR1 SGHTA and CDR2 FQGNSA. Here the CDR3 reads CASTEVGRLETQYF. The CDR3 nucleotides read TGTGCCAGCACCGAGGTGGGGAGGTTGGAGACCCAGTACTTC.

A note on this clonotype: Compared with germline, one end of the junction differs, possibly owing to a read error. The chain joins TRBV4-1 to TRBJ2-5; 9 bases match TRBD2. CDR3 size: 16 residues. Germline CDR1 reads MGHRA; CDR2 reads YSYEKL. The CDR3 DNA sequence: TGTGCCAGCAGCCAAGGCGGACTAGCGATTCAAGAGACCCAGTACTTC. It codes for CASSQGGLAIQETQYF.

Relative to its sample, this clonotype is large. The V call is TRBV7-3, the J call TRBJ2-1, with D hard to call. The V and J ends lost 2 bases and 15 bases respectively, with 5 bases between them. The CDR3 loop spans 9 amino acids. Germline CDR1 and CDR2: SGHTA and FQGTGA. CDR3 nucleotides: TGTGCCAGCAGCTTAGGTCCGTTCTTC. Its protein is CASSLGPFF.

This clonotype has just a few counts. The conserved phenylalanine or tryptophan normally closing the CDR3 is absent here, so this likely arose from a read error. The chain employs TRBV5-1 and TRBJ2-4, with TRBD2 as a possible D gene (5 bases). The CDR3 extends over 14 amino acids. Germline lookup yields CDR1 SGHRS and CDR2 YFSETQ. V lost 4 bases to trimming and J lost 7 bases, with 15 bases between them. The CDR3 DNA follows: TGCGCCAGCAGCGTAGAGGGTCGGGCGAACATTCAGTACTTA. This encodes CASSVEGRANIQYL.

The chain employs TRBV28 and TRBJ2-7; no definite D call. The V end was cut by 2 bases, the J end by 7 bases, with 18 bases between. The germline V gene has CDR1 MDHEN and CDR2 SYDVKM. The CDR3 runs 15 residues. This CDR3 is CASSLSIRVYGEQYF. CDR3 in DNA: TGTGCCAGCAGTTTAAGTATTCGGGTTTATGGGGAGCAGTACTTC.

Within the sample, this clonotype is medium-sized. This chain joins TRBV7-6 and TRBJ2-3, with D possibly TRBD1 on 6 matching bases. V was clipped by 4 bases and J by 4 bases, with 12 bases between them. The CDR3 has 14 residues. Germline CDR1 reads SGHVS; CDR2 reads FNYEAQ. The CDR3, as DNA: TGTGCCAGCAGCTCCACAGGGTATCCAGATACGCAGTATTTT. This translates into CASSSTGYPDTQYF. Using reference TRBV7-6 and TRBJ2-3 for the parts outside the CDR3, the full variable domain is GAGVSQSPRYKVTKRGQDVALRCDPISGHVSLYWYRQALGQGPEFLTYFNYEAQQDKSGLPNDRFSAERPEGSISTLTIQRTEQRDSAMYRCASSSTGYPDTQYFGPGTRLTVL.

There are many counts of this clonotype. The rearrangement joins TRBV27 to TRBJ1-5; 12 nucleotides line up with TRBD1. There are 15 residues in the CDR3. Germline CDR1 MNHEY, CDR2 SMNVEV (reference sequence). Trimming removed 6 bases from V and 5 bases from J; junction bases left unmatched: 5. In nucleotides, the CDR3 is TGTGCCAGCAGGGGACAGGGGGCCAGATATCAGCCCCAGCATTTT. It specifies CASRGQGARYQPQHF.

This clonotype was recorded at least ten times. The chain combines TRBV5-8 with TRBJ2-5; D is uncertain. Germline assignment: CDR1 SGHTS and CDR2 YDEGEE. Trimming cost V 2 bases and J 5 bases, with 10 bases left between them. The CDR3 consists of 13 residues. The DNA for the CDR3 is TGTGCCAGCAGCTTATTAGGGCCCGAGACCCAGTACTTC. It is translated as CASSLLGPETQYF.

As for this clonotype: One end of the junction fails to match germline, which may point to a read error. The chain recombines TRBV7-2 with TRBJ2-4; D perhaps matches TRBD1 (6 bases). The CDR3 contains 13 residues. CDR1 is SGHTA, CDR2 FQGNSA, per germline. CDR3 region: CASRRGRDTEASF. The CDR3 DNA sequence: TGTGCCAGCAGGCGCGGTAGGGACACCGAAGCTTCCTTT. Full variable domain (outside the CDR3, taken from reference TRBV7-2 and TRBJ2-4): GAGVSQSPSNKVTEKGKDVELRCDPISGHTALYWYRQSLGQGLEFLIYFQGNSAPDKSGLPSDRFSAERTGGSVSTLTIQRTQQEDSAVYLCASRRGRDTEASFGAGTRLSVL.

As to this clonotype: This clone may be a read error of a much larger clone one base away. This chain's CDR3 is CASSLGPNNEQYF. CDR3 coding DNA: TGCGCCAGCAGCTTGGGCCCTAACAATGAGCAGTACTTC. This chain links TRBV5-1 with TRBJ2-7; unclear D gene. CDR1 is SGHRS, CDR2 YFSETQ, per germline. Trimming removed 0 bases from V and 7 bases from J, with 11 bases in between. The CDR3 sequence is 13 residues long. Using reference TRBV5-1 and TRBJ2-7 for the parts outside the CDR3, the full variable domain is KAGVTQTPRYLIKTRGQQVTLSCSPISGHRSVSWYQQTPGQGLQFLFEYFSETQRNKGNFPGRFSGRQFSNSRSEMNVSTLELGDSALYLCASSLGPNNEQYFGPGTRLTVT.

A remark on this clonotype: Here the CDR3 omits its conserved ending phenylalanine or tryptophan, so a read error is the likely source. No DNA is shown, since the ends of the CDR3 on it are uncertain; the CDR3 is the one TCRdb lists. The chain employs TRBV7-3 and TRBJ1-1; the tabulated D call, TRBD1, remains unverified against the DNA. The germline V gene has CDR1 SGHTA and CDR2 FQGTGA. The CDR3 length is 17 residues, termini included. The CDR3 is CASSFTGQGIGEQFFGQ.

This chain links TRBV7-9 with TRBJ2-2; TRBD1 matches at 8 bases. Germline CDR1 reads SEHNR; CDR2 reads FQNEAQ (reference sequence). The CDR3 loop spans 16 amino acids. The V segment lost 4 bases and the J segment 2 bases; nucleotides outside the gene matches: 6. This CDR3 is CASSYTDRANTGELFF. For the CDR3, the DNA is TGTGCCAGCAGCTATACGGACAGGGCAAACACCGGGGAGCTGTTTTTT.

This clonotype is categorized as medium-sized (0.01 to 0.1%). The chain is built from TRBV7-6 and TRBJ1-1; TRBD1 agrees at 9 bases. There are 14 residues in the CDR3. Germline CDR1 SGHVS, CDR2 FNYEAQ. With V trimmed by 6 bases and J by 5 bases, 7 bases remained unmatched. CDR3 coding DNA: TGTGCCAGCAGATCTGGACAGGGGTGGACTGAAGCTTTCTTT. Amino acid sequence: CASRSGQGWTEAFF.